This TCR beta chain was recovered during a study of shared clonotypes between healthy human individuals. Trimming pared 6 bases from V and 7 bases from J, leaving 13 bases between. This CDR3 has 13 residues. Germline V gives CDR1 SNHLY, CDR2 FYNNEI. Per the original methods: ImmunoSEQ junction-only sequences lacked quality scores, so their filtering differed. Libraries were prepared by immunoSEQ multiplex PCR; TCRdb keeps only in-frame clonotypes and omits some of them. The V and J calls and clone size come from that table; D and trimming were worked out from the DNA. The sample holds about 770,000 clones; over 60% are singletons and the top ten take approximately 2%. In its sample, this clone was seen a few times.

Sequencing was performed on memory CD4+ T cells sorted from blood. Stated subset: CD45RA-negative fraction. This sequence was found in a woman in her twenties or thirties in good health. The chain uses TRBV2 and TRBJ1-5, with D perhaps matching TRBD1 (5 bases). CDR3 in DNA: TGTGCCAGCAGGTTGGACATTCGCCAGCCCCAGCATTTT. Protein: CASRLDIRQPQHF.